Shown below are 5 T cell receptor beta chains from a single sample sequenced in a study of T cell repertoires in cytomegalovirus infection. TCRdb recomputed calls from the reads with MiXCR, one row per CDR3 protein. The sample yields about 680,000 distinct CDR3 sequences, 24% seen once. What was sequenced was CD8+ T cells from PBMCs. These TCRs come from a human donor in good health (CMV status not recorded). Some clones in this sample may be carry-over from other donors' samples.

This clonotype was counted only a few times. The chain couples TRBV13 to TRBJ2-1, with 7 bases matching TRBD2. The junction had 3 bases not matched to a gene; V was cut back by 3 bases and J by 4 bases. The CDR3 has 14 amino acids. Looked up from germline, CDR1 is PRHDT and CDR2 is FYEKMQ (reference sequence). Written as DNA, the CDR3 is TGTGCCAGCAGCTTTTGGGGGGGTTACAATGAGCAGTTCTTC. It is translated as CASSFWGGYNEQFF.

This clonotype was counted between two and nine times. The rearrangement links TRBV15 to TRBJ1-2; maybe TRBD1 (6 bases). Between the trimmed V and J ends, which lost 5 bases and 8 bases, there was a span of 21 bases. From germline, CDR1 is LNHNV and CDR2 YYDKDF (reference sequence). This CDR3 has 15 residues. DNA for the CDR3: TGTGCCACCAGCGACCCACTGGGGGGCTCGGTAGGCTACACCTTC. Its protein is CATSDPLGGSVGYTF.

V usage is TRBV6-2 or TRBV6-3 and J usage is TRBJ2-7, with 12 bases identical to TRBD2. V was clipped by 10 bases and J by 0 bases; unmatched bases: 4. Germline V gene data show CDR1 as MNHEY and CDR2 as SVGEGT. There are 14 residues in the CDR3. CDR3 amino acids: CATRLAGDSYEQYV. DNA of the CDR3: TGTGCCACCAGACTAGCGGGGGACTCCTACGAGCAGTACGTC.

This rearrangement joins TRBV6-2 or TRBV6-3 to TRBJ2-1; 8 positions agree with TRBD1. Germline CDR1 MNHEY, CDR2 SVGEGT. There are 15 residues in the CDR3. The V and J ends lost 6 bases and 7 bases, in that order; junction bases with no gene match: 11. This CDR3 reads CASREKWTGRNEQFF. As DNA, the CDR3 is TGTGCCAGCAGGGAAAAGTGGACAGGGAGGAATGAGCAGTTCTTC.

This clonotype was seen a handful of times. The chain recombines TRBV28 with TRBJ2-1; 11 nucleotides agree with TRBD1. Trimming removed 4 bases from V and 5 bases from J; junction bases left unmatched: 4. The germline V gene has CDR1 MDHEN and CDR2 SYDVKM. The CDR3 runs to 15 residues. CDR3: CASSWGQGGNNEQFF. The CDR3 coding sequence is TGTGCCAGCAGTTGGGGACAGGGGGGGAACAATGAGCAGTTCTTC. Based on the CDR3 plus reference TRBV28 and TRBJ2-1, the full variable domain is DVKVTQSSRYLVKRTGEKVFLECVQDMDHENMFWYRQDPGLGLRLIYFSYDVKMKEKGDIPEGYSVSREKKERFSLILESASTNQTSMYLCASSWGQGGNNEQFFGPGTRLTVL.